These 7 T cell receptor beta chains share one sample of origin, sequenced in a study of cytomegalovirus exposure and HLA in healthy donors. This PCR relied on a set of 60 Vbeta primers and 13 Jbeta primers. TCRdb's table, derived via immunoSEQ multiplex PCR, lists solely in-frame clones and lacks some. The table shows approximately 90,000 clones, with roughly 80% occurring only once. Specimen: PBMCs. These receptors came from a boy aged 5 to 17 in good health and CMV-seronegative.

DNA of the CDR3: TGTGCCAGCAGCCCGGTAGGCCCCAGGGAGACCCAGTACTTC. Protein sequence: CASSPVGPRETQYF. The V and J genes are TRBV14 and TRBJ2-5; D unclear. Germline-derived CDR1 and CDR2 are SGHDN and FVKESK. The germline V and J ends were trimmed by 4 bases and 5 bases, with 14 bases remaining between them. The CDR3 has 14 residues.

The chain links TRBV11-3 to TRBJ1-1, with a weak D call TRBD1 (5 bases). This CDR3 contains 13 residues. The V gene lost 3 bases and the J gene lost 3 bases, with 8 bases spanning the gap. Per germline, CDR1 SGHNT and CDR2 YENEEA. The CDR3 loop reads CASSFGTDTEAFF. The CDR3 DNA reads TGTGCCAGCAGCTTCGGGACTGACACTGAAGCTTTCTTT.

The J gene is TRBJ1-1, the V gene TRBV6-5; perhaps TRBD1 as D (6 bases). V gave up 10 bases and J gave up 1 base, with 13 bases separating them. This CDR3 spans 13 amino acids. Germline V gives CDR1 MNHEY, CDR2 SVGAGI. The CDR3 bases are TGTGCCATCTCACAGGGCAGGAACACTGAAGCTTTCTTT. This translates into CAISQGRNTEAFF.

The CDR3 loop is CASRGTGVAEAFF. For the CDR3, the DNA is TGTGCCAGCAGAGGGACAGGGGTTGCTGAAGCTTTCTTT. V usage is TRBV7-6 and J usage is TRBJ1-1; 10 nucleotides agree with TRBD1. Trimming removed 6 bases from V and 6 bases from J; junction bases left unmatched: 4. The germline CDR1 and CDR2 sequences are SGHVS and FNYEAQ. The CDR3 is 13 residues long. Based on the CDR3 plus reference TRBV7-6 and TRBJ1-1, the full variable domain is GAGVSQSPRYKVTKRGQDVALRCDPISGHVSLYWYRQALGQGPEFLTYFNYEAQQDKSGLPNDRFSAERPEGSISTLTIQRTEQRDSAMYRCASRGTGVAEAFFGQGTRLTVV.

This chain uses TRBV13 with TRBJ2-6; D might be TRBD1 (6 bases). CDR1 PRHDT and CDR2 FYEKMQ come from the germline V gene (reference sequence). There are 15 residues in the CDR3. The V end lost 4 bases, the J end lost 2 bases, and 9 bases lay between the germline ends. In nucleotides, the CDR3 is TGTGCCAGCAGCTCCCAGGGGACTGGGGCCAACGTCCTGACTTTC. Translating gives CASSSQGTGANVLTF.

This chain uses TRBV9 with TRBJ1-2, with 7 bases lining up with TRBD1. The V and J ends lost 4 bases and 2 bases, in that order; junction bases with no gene match: 8. The CDR3 spans 15 residues. The germline gives CDR1 SGDLS, CDR2 YYNGEE. The CDR3 nucleotides are TGTGCCAGCAGCCCCCGGACAGGTGGCAACTATGGCTACACCTTC. Translating it yields CASSPRTGGNYGYTF.

The chain has TRBV11-2 and TRBJ2-1; TRBD1 aligns across 8 bases. The CDR3 totals 16 residues. Trimming cost V 1 base and J 2 bases; bases outside gene matches: 4. Germline V CDR1 and CDR2: SGHAT, FQNNGV. DNA of the CDR3: TGTGCCAGCAGCTTAGTCCAGGGACAGGCCTACAATGAGCAGTTCTTC. Encoded protein: CASSLVQGQAYNEQFF.